Shown below are 25 T cell receptor beta chains from a single sample sequenced in a study of blood T cell repertoires in COVID-19. Here immunoSEQ multiplex PCR was the method, and the copy in TCRdb shows in-frame clones only, minus some. Of approximately 210,000 clones listed, 84% are singletons. Sequences were obtained from peripheral blood. These receptors were taken from an elderly woman with COVID-19, enrolled during active disease.

The J gene is TRBJ1-5, the V gene TRBV7-2; the D gene is possibly TRBD1 (6 bases). This CDR3 has 13 amino acids. Germline lookup yields CDR1 SGHTA and CDR2 FQGNSA. V was pared by 4 bases and J by 9 bases, with 13 bases between. CDR3 bases: TGTGCCAGCAGCTCGGATACAGGGAGGCCCCAGCATTTT. It specifies CASSSDTGRPQHF. The full variable domain, with the rest looked up from reference TRBV7-2 and TRBJ1-5, is GAGVSQSPSNKVTEKGKDVELRCDPISGHTALYWYRQSLGQGLEFLIYFQGNSAPDKSGLPSDRFSAERTGGSVSTLTIQRTQQEDSAVYLCASSSDTGRPQHFGDGTRLSIL.

In nucleotides, the CDR3 is TGTGCCAGCAGCCAAGAACCCCGAACCAGGGGGACGCAGTATTTT. This sequence encodes CASSQEPRTRGTQYF. This chain links TRBV3-1 (or the pseudogene TRBV3-2) with TRBJ2-3; TRBD1 agrees at 7 bases. The V gene's germline CDR1 is LGHDT and CDR2 YNNKEL (reference sequence). Unmatched junction bases numbered 9, after V lost 0 bases and J lost 9 bases. The CDR3 sequence is 15 residues long.

The genes are TRBV19 and TRBJ1-5; weak D call: TRBD1 (5 bases). The CDR3 spans 15 residues. V was trimmed by 6 bases and J by 1 base, leaving 13 bases between them. Looked up from germline, CDR1 is LNHDA and CDR2 is SQIVND (reference sequence). CDR3 in DNA: TGTGCCAGTAGAGCCTGGGGCATGAGCAATCAGCCCCAGCATTTT. Protein sequence: CASRAWGMSNQPQHF.

The chain couples TRBV7-3 to TRBJ1-5; a weak D match, TRBD1 (5 bases). Trimming stripped 5 bases from V and 5 bases from J, with 25 bases between. This CDR3 is built from 18 residues. Germline CDR1 is SGHTA and CDR2 is FQGTGA. The DNA for the CDR3 is TGTGCCAGCAGCCCACCTGACAGCAAAGGGGATTATGATCAGCCCCAGCATTTT. It yields the protein CASSPPDSKGDYDQPQHF. Based on the CDR3 plus reference TRBV7-3 and TRBJ1-5, the full variable domain is GAGVSQTPSNKVTEKGKYVELRCDPISGHTALYWYRQSLGQGPEFLIYFQGTGAADDSGLPNDRFFAVRPEGSVSTLKIQRTERGDSAVYLCASSPPDSKGDYDQPQHFGDGTRLSIL.

The rearrangement uses TRBV5-1 and TRBJ2-2; 10 bases are a match to TRBD1. This CDR3 comprises 16 residues. Germline V CDR1 and CDR2: SGHRS, YFSETQ. Trimming removed 4 bases from V and 4 bases from J; junction bases left unmatched: 7. The CDR3 is CASSPRGQGSTGELFF. In DNA, the CDR3 is TGCGCCAGCAGCCCAAGGGGACAGGGGAGCACCGGGGAGCTGTTTTTT.

V usage is TRBV4-2 and J usage is TRBJ1-2; no reliable D call. The CDR3 runs to 13 residues. V lost 6 bases, J lost 1 base, and 9 bases lay in between. Germline V CDR1 and CDR2: LGHNA, YNFKEQ. Written as DNA, the CDR3 is TGTGCCAGCAGTGAAACTTATAACTATGGCTACACCTTC. Its protein product is CASSETYNYGYTF.

This clone was picked up one time. The chain carries TRBV3-1 (or the pseudogene TRBV3-2) and TRBJ2-7, with 13 nucleotides matching TRBD2. Germline V gene lookup returns CDR1 LGHDT and CDR2 YNNKEL (reference sequence). This CDR3 is built from 16 residues. Germline trimming cut 0 bases from V and 5 bases from J; bases unmatched to any gene: 4. CDR3 sequence reads: CASSQELAGGPNEQYF. The DNA for the CDR3 is TGTGCCAGCAGCCAAGAACTAGCGGGAGGGCCTAACGAGCAGTACTTC.

The J gene is TRBJ1-6, the V gene TRBV25-1; no clear D. The V end lost 6 bases, the J end lost 6 bases, and 6 bases lay between the germline ends. Per the germline V gene, CDR1 is MGHDK and CDR2 is SYGVNS. The CDR3 runs to 12 residues. The CDR3: CASRSGNSPLHF. The CDR3 DNA reads TGTGCCAGCAGGAGCGGTAATTCACCCCTCCACTTT.

The genes are TRBV10-3 and TRBJ1-1, with D uncertain. Deletions cut 1 base from V and 7 bases from J, with 7 bases between. Germline V CDR1 and CDR2: ENHRY, SYGVKD. The CDR3 spans 12 residues. CDR3 bases: TGTGCCATCAGTGAGTTTGAGGGTGAAGCTTTCTTT. Residues: CAISEFEGEAFF.

The rearrangement links TRBV5-1 to TRBJ2-1, with 7 nucleotides matching TRBD2. There are 16 residues in the CDR3. V lost 4 bases, J lost 2 bases, and 9 bases stayed unmatched. The V gene's germline CDR1 is SGHRS and CDR2 YFSETQ. The CDR3: CASSRAGVLAYNEQFF. For the CDR3, the DNA is TGCGCCAGCAGCCGGGCGGGAGTTTTGGCCTACAATGAGCAGTTCTTC. The full variable domain, completed using reference TRBV5-1 and TRBJ2-1, is KAGVTQTPRYLIKTRGQQVTLSCSPISGHRSVSWYQQTPGQGLQFLFEYFSETQRNKGNFPGRFSGRQFSNSRSEMNVSTLELGDSALYLCASSRAGVLAYNEQFFGPGTRLTVL.

The chain employs TRBV29-1 and TRBJ1-1; D is unresolved. The CDR3 runs to 13 residues. Trimming removed 7 bases at V and 3 bases at J, with 15 bases between. Looked up from germline, CDR1 is SQVTM and CDR2 is ANQGSEA. CDR3 bases: TGCAGCGGCCGTCCGGGTTTCGACACTGAAGCTTTCTTT. Amino acids: CSGRPGFDTEAFF.

The V gene is TRBV2, the J gene TRBJ1-1; 9 nucleotides align to TRBD1. The germline V gene encodes CDR1 SNHLY and CDR2 FYNNEI. With 1 base clipped from V and 11 bases from J, the junction kept 5 bases outside the gene matches. The length of the CDR3 is 13 residues. CDR3 sequence (DNA): TGTGCCAGCAGTGAAGGGACAGGGGATTGGGCTTTCTTT. It specifies CASSEGTGDWAFF.

This clone was seen once. The chain is built from TRBV19 and TRBJ1-1; D is uncertain. Trimming took 7 bases from V and 4 from J, leaving 16 bases between them. This CDR3 contains 14 residues. Germline CDR1 LNHDA, CDR2 SQIVND (reference sequence). CDR3 sequence: CASTGEGGFTEAFF. CDR3 DNA: TGTGCCAGTACTGGGGAGGGAGGATTCACTGAAGCTTTCTTT.

The J gene is TRBJ1-2, the V gene TRBV6-6; D may be TRBD1 (5 bases). The CDR3 has 14 amino acids. The V end was cut by 4 bases, the J end by 1 base, with 10 bases between. Germline CDR1 MNHNY, CDR2 SVGAGI (reference sequence). The CDR3 protein is CASSSLTVNYGYTF. The CDR3 DNA follows: TGTGCCAGCAGTTCACTGACAGTTAACTATGGCTACACCTTC.

This chain uses TRBV7-8 with TRBJ2-4; D uncertain. The CDR3 is 14 residues long. Germline assignment: CDR1 SGHVS and CDR2 FQNEAQ. V lost 5 bases and J 1 base, leaving 9 bases between the germline ends. CDR3 loop: CASSPSEAKNIQYF. The CDR3 bases are TGTGCCAGCAGCCCCTCGGAGGCCAAAAACATTCAGTACTTC.

This clone showed up just once. Other DNA sequences in the same sample also yield this CDR3. The rearrangement links TRBV12-5 to TRBJ1-5; D is possibly TRBD1 (6 bases). V was cut by 1 base and J by 7 bases, with 8 bases left in between. This CDR3 spans 13 amino acids. Per the germline V gene, CDR1 is LGHNT and CDR2 is FRNRAP. CDR3 coding DNA: TGTGCTAGTGGTTTGGAGGGGGACCAGCCCCAGCATTTT. It translates to CASGLEGDQPQHF.

The chain carries TRBV2 and TRBJ2-2; 10 bases align to TRBD2. Looked up from germline, CDR1 is SNHLY and CDR2 is FYNNEI. The CDR3 runs to 16 residues. J was trimmed by 7 bases and V by 5 bases; bases with no gene match: 10. CDR3 amino acids: CASSRLLAGVGGELFF. DNA of the CDR3: TGTGCCAGCAGTAGGCTTCTAGCGGGAGTAGGCGGGGAGCTGTTTTTT.

The rearrangement joins TRBV18 to TRBJ2-7, with D possibly matching TRBD2 (6 bases). Germline loops: CDR1 KGHSH, CDR2 LQKENI. V was trimmed by 3 bases and J by 4 bases, leaving 22 bases between them. CDR3 size: 17 residues. The CDR3 protein is CASSPARLGPFNYEQYF. The DNA of the CDR3 is TGTGCCAGCTCACCTGCGAGACTAGGCCCTTTTAATTACGAGCAGTACTTC. Supplemented by reference TRBV18 and TRBJ2-7, the full variable domain reads NAGVMQNPRHLVRRRGQEARLRCSPMKGHSHVYWYRQLPEEGLKFMVYLQKENIIDESGMPKERFSAEFPKEGPSILRIQQVVRGDSAAYFCASSPARLGPFNYEQYFGPGTRLTVT.

The chain combines TRBV5-8 with TRBJ2-2; 8 bases map to TRBD2. V was clipped by 4 bases and J by 6 bases; unmatched bases: 11. CDR1 and CDR2 (germline): SGHTS, YDEGEE. This CDR3 region has 16 residues. As DNA, the CDR3 is TGTGCCAGCAGCCGGACTAGCCGGAGGTGGTCCGGGGAGCTGTTTTTT. This gives the protein CASSRTSRRWSGELFF. The whole variable domain, remainder taken from reference TRBV5-8 and TRBJ2-2, is EAGVTQSPTHLIKTRGQQATLRCSPISGHTSVYWYQQALGLGLQFLLWYDEGEERNRGNFPPRFSGRQFPNYSSELNVNALELEDSALYLCASSRTSRRWSGELFFGEGSRLTVL.

The chain carries TRBV5-6 and TRBJ1-5; D perhaps matches TRBD1 (5 bases). Per germline, CDR1 SGHDT and CDR2 YYEEEE. This CDR3 is 15 amino acids long. The V end lost 7 bases, the J end lost 4 bases, and 18 bases lay between the germline ends. This CDR3 is CASGEKSRANQPQHF. The CDR3 bases are TGTGCCAGCGGAGAGAAGTCCAGGGCTAATCAGCCCCAGCATTTT.

This CDR3 is CASSSIPGNQPQHF. CDR3 nucleotides: TGCGCCAGCAGTTCCATACCGGGCAATCAGCCCCAGCATTTT. The genes are TRBV10-2 and TRBJ1-5; D is unclear. This CDR3 region has 14 residues. With 5 bases removed from V and 2 bases from J, the gap between germline ends came to 10 bases. Germline CDR1 WSHSY, CDR2 SAAADI.

The J gene is TRBJ2-5, the V gene TRBV28, with D perhaps TRBD2 (6 bases). The CDR3 totals 15 residues. CDR1 is MDHEN, CDR2 SYDVKM, per germline. V dropped 7 bases and J dropped 5 bases, with 20 bases sitting between them. Written as DNA, the CDR3 is TGTGCCAGCATCTCAGGGAAGGCCGGAGGGGAGACCCAGTACTTC. It translates to CASISGKAGGETQYF.

A few counts support this clone. The chain uses TRBV15 and TRBJ1-1; a weak D match, TRBD1 (6 bases). Trimming removed 3 bases from V and 1 base from J, with 9 bases in between. The CDR3 contains 14 residues. The germline V gene has CDR1 LNHNV and CDR2 YYDKDF (reference sequence). The CDR3: CATSSGQPNTEAFF. The DNA of the CDR3 is TGTGCCACCAGCAGTGGACAGCCGAACACTGAAGCTTTCTTT.

The chain employs TRBV19 and TRBJ1-3; D perhaps matches TRBD1 (5 bases). Germline CDR1 is LNHDA and CDR2 is SQIVND (reference sequence). Trimming removed 7 bases from V and 0 bases from J, with 13 bases in between. There are 15 residues in the CDR3. The CDR3 here is CASTRGGFSGNTIYF. CDR3 nucleotides: TGTGCCAGTACCCGTGGGGGGTTCTCTGGAAACACCATATATTTT.

The rearrangement links TRBV6-5 to TRBJ2-1; TRBD2 might be the D (6 bases). Between the trimmed V and J ends, which lost 6 bases and 5 bases, there was a span of 17 bases. Germline-derived CDR1 and CDR2 are MNHEY and SVGAGI. The CDR3 runs 15 residues. The CDR3 DNA follows: TGTGCCAGCAGATCCCCGGCTAGCGAAAACAATGAGCAGTTCTTC. Protein product: CASRSPASENNEQFF.